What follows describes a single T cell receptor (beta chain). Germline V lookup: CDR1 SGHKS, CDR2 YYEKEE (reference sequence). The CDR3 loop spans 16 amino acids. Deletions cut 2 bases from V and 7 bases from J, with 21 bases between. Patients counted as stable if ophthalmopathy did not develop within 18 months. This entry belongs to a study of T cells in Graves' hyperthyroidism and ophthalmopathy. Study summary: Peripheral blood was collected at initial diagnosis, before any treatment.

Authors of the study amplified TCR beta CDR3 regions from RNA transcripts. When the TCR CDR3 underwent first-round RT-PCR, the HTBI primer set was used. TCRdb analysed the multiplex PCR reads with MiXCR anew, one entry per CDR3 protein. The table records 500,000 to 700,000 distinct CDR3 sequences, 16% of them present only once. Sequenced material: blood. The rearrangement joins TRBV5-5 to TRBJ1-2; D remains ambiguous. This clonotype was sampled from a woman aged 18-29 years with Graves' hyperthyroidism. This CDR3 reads CASSFGVSPSGFGYTF. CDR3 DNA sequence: TGTGCCAGCAGCTTTGGGGTCTCCCCATCGGGATTTGGCTACACCTTC.